These T cell receptor beta chains were read from a single sample in a study of post-analysis software for immune sequencing data. Each CDR3 protein is one row after TCRdb ran MiXCR on the PCR reads. Of approximately 350,000 distinct CDR3 sequences in the sample, roughly 35% were seen once. Sequencing was done on a sample of blood. These TCRs come from a girl between 10 and 17 years old with multiple sclerosis. CDR3s include the opening cysteine and the closing phenylalanine or tryptophan. Each record gives: D gene, CDR3 length, clone size, J gene, V gene, CDR3 DNA, CDR3 protein. A D gene is named only where the DNA matches it firmly. Size values are once, few and many counts, or a class for expanded clones, and some rows have none.

D: TRBD1
length: 12
size: -
J: TRBJ2-7
V: TRBV7-9
DNA: TGTGCCAGCAGCCACCACAGGGGCGAGCAGTACTTC
CDR3: CASSHHRGEQYF

D: -
length: 15
size: few
J: TRBJ1-1
V: TRBV27
DNA: TGTGCCAGCACCACTTTTTCGGGTTGGAACACTGAAGCTTTCTTT
CDR3: CASTTFSGWNTEAFF

D: TRBD2
length: 22
size: -
J: TRBJ2-5
V: TRBV6-2/TRBV6-3
DNA: TGTGCCAGCAGTTACTCGCTCCCCAAGCGGGGGGGCCTACCGTCGCGTCAAGAGACCCAGTACTTC
CDR3: CASSYSLPKRGGLPSRQETQYF

D: -
length: 14
size: -
J: TRBJ2-7
V: TRBV15
DNA: TGTGCCACCAGCAGTCTAAGGGGTGGTAACGAGCAGTACTTC
CDR3: CATSSLRGGNEQYF

D: TRBD1
length: 16
size: -
J: TRBJ1-4
V: TRBV7-9
DNA: TGTGCCAGCAGCTCTCTAGAGGGACAGTGGAATGAAAAACTGTTTTTT
CDR3: CASSSLEGQWNEKLFF

D: TRBD1
length: 14
size: few
J: TRBJ2-3
V: TRBV29-1
DNA: TGCAGCGTTGAACCCGGACAGGGGGCAGATACGCAGTATTTT
CDR3: CSVEPGQGADTQYF

D: -
length: 14
size: -
J: TRBJ2-4
V: TRBV4-1
DNA: TGCGCCAGCAGCCAAGAAGGGGGGTATAACATTCAGTACTTC
CDR3: CASSQEGGYNIQYF

D: -
length: 14
size: few
J: TRBJ1-4
V: TRBV7-2
DNA: TGTGCCAGCAGCGCCGACCGGATGAGTGAAAAACTGTTTTTT
CDR3: CASSADRMSEKLFF

D: -
length: 11
size: -
J: TRBJ2-1
V: TRBV29-1
DNA: TGCAGCGTTGTGGAATACAATGAGCAGTTCTTC
CDR3: CSVVEYNEQFF

D: TRBD1
length: 14
size: -
J: TRBJ1-5
V: TRBV7-2
DNA: TGTGCCAGCAGCCCAGACAGGGGGTCGCAGCCCCAGCATTTT
CDR3: CASSPDRGSQPQHF

D: -
length: 15
size: -
J: TRBJ1-5
V: TRBV27
DNA: TGTGCCAGCAGTTTAATCGGGCCGGGCAATCAGCCCCAGCATTTT
CDR3: CASSLIGPGNQPQHF

D: -
length: 14
size: -
J: TRBJ1-1
V: TRBV20-1
DNA: TGCAGTGCTAGCCGACCAGGGATGAACACTGAAGCTTTCTTT
CDR3: CSASRPGMNTEAFF

D: TRBD2
length: 20
size: few
J: TRBJ2-7
V: TRBV10-3
DNA: TGTGCCATCAGTGAGTCGTACGGGACTAGCGGGGGCCTAAGCTCCTACGAGCAGTACTTC
CDR3: CAISESYGTSGGLSSYEQYF

D: -
length: 12
size: few
J: TRBJ1-2
V: TRBV12-3/TRBV12-4
DNA: TGTGCCAGCGCTACAGCGAACTATGGCTACACCTTC
CDR3: CASATANYGYTF

D: -
length: 17
size: few
J: TRBJ2-5
V: TRBV6-5
DNA: TGTGCCAGCAGTTATTATTTGGGCGGGGGCATCCAAGAGACCCAGTACTTC
CDR3: CASSYYLGGGIQETQYF

D: -
length: 12
size: -
J: TRBJ2-7
V: TRBV27
DNA: TGTGCCAGCAGTCACCGGACGGGTGAGCAGTACTTC
CDR3: CASSHRTGEQYF

D: -
length: 13
size: few
J: TRBJ2-7
V: TRBV20-1
DNA: TGCAGTGCTAGCCGGGACGGGGTCCACGAGCAGTACTTC
CDR3: CSASRDGVHEQYF

D: -
length: 16
size: few
J: TRBJ2-3
V: TRBV10-3
DNA: TGTGCCATCAGTGACCACGATAGGGGGGGTTTAGATACGCAGTATTTT
CDR3: CAISDHDRGGLDTQYF

D: -
length: 14
size: few
J: TRBJ2-7
V: TRBV12-3/TRBV12-4
DNA: TGTGCCAGCAGTTTGTGGGCAGTAGCCTACGAGCAGTACTTC
CDR3: CASSLWAVAYEQYF

D: -
length: 15
size: -
J: TRBJ1-1
V: TRBV6-5
DNA: TGTGCCGGCAGTCCCATGTCCCAGGTTCACACTGAAGCTTTCTTT
CDR3: CAGSPMSQVHTEAFF

D: -
length: 16
size: -
J: TRBJ1-2
V: TRBV29-1
DNA: TGCAGCGTTGAAGATCGTACAGGCTCTGTTAACTATGGCTACACCTTC
CDR3: CSVEDRTGSVNYGYTF

D: TRBD2
length: 18
size: -
J: TRBJ2-1
V: TRBV15
DNA: TGTGCCACCAGCAGACCGGGACTAGCGGACAACTCCTACAATGAGCAGTTCTTC
CDR3: CATSRPGLADNSYNEQFF

D: -
length: 15
size: -
J: TRBJ1-5
V: TRBV6-2/TRBV6-3
DNA: TGTGCCAGCAGAAGGGCAGCTTATAGCAATCAGCCCCAGCATTTT
CDR3: CASRRAAYSNQPQHF

D: TRBD2
length: 12
size: -
J: TRBJ2-3
V: TRBV29-1
DNA: TGCAGCGTACTGACTAGCTCAGATACGCAGTATTTT
CDR3: CSVLTSSDTQYF

D: -
length: 14
size: -
J: TRBJ2-5
V: TRBV6-2/TRBV6-3
DNA: TGTGCCAGCCATGGAGGGGGGGTACAAGAGACCCAGTACTTC
CDR3: CASHGGGVQETQYF

D: -
length: 13
size: -
J: TRBJ2-1
V: TRBV7-2
DNA: TGTGCCAGCAGCTCCCCCCGGCTACTTGAGCAGTTCTTC
CDR3: CASSSPRLLEQFF

D: -
length: 13
size: many
J: TRBJ1-2
V: TRBV27
DNA: TGTGCCAGCAGTACCACAGGGAACTATGGCTACACCTTC
CDR3: CASSTTGNYGYTF

D: TRBD2
length: 15
size: -
J: TRBJ2-1
V: TRBV7-9
DNA: TGTGCCAGCAGGGTAGCGGGGGGGCAGCACAATGAGCAGTTCTTC
CDR3: CASRVAGGQHNEQFF

D: TRBD2
length: 15
size: -
J: TRBJ2-3
V: TRBV27
DNA: TGTGCCAGCAGTTCCTTGGGGGGGAACACAGATACGCAGTATTTT
CDR3: CASSSLGGNTDTQYF

D: TRBD2
length: 14
size: once
J: TRBJ2-1
V: TRBV20-1
DNA: TGCAGTGCTAGGTCTAGCGGGGTGGGGAATGAGCAGTTCTTC
CDR3: CSARSSGVGNEQFF

D: TRBD2
length: 15
size: -
J: TRBJ2-1
V: TRBV7-2
DNA: TGTGCCAGCAGCTCGAGCGGGGGGGTCGCGGATGAGCAGTTCTTC
CDR3: CASSSSGGVADEQFF

D: TRBD1
length: 13
size: -
J: TRBJ2-1
V: TRBV24-1
DNA: TGTGCCACCAGTGAGACAGGGGGAAGGGAGCAGTTCTTC
CDR3: CATSETGGREQFF

D: -
length: 13
size: -
J: TRBJ2-7
V: TRBV7-2
DNA: TGTGCCAGCACCCCCGGTGGTTCCTACGAGCAGTACTTC
CDR3: CASTPGGSYEQYF

D: -
length: 13
size: -
J: TRBJ2-3
V: TRBV10-3
DNA: TGTGCCATCCGGGACGGCAACACAGATACGCAGTATTTT
CDR3: CAIRDGNTDTQYF

D: -
length: 15
size: -
J: TRBJ1-5
V: TRBV2
DNA: TGTGCCAGCAGCAGAGCTCCCCGTAGCGATCAGCCCCAGCATTTT
CDR3: CASSRAPRSDQPQHF